These 22 T cell receptor beta chains share one sample of origin, sequenced in a study of blood T cell repertoires in COVID-19. Some clones are missing from TCRdb's copy, which holds only in-frame ones; the method was immunoSEQ multiplex PCR. The sample comprises some 170,000 clones, roughly 82% of which are singletons, and over 7.5% rests with the top ten. Sequences were obtained from peripheral blood. Receptors originate from a woman aged 65 to 85 with acute or convalescent COVID-19.

V gene TRBV19 combines with J gene TRBJ2-3; D perhaps matches TRBD1 (5 bases). This CDR3 spans 17 amino acids. Germline V lookup: CDR1 LNHDA, CDR2 SQIVND (reference sequence). The V and J ends lost 1 base and 0 bases respectively, with 14 bases between them. DNA of the CDR3: TGTGCCAGTAGTATAGGAACAGGCACGTTCAGCACAGATACGCAGTATTTT. This encodes CASSIGTGTFSTDTQYF.

This clone was observed a single time. The DNA for the CDR3 is TGTGCCAGCAGCTCTAAGACAGACAACCAAGAGACCCAGTACTTC. The encoded protein is CASSSKTDNQETQYF. This chain connects TRBV5-4 to TRBJ2-5, with a tentative D call TRBD1 (5 bases). Trimming stripped 3 bases from V and 0 bases from J, with 12 bases between. Germline V CDR1 and CDR2: SGHNT, YYREEE (reference sequence). The CDR3 is 15 residues long.

The J gene is TRBJ2-2, the V gene TRBV27; D gene ambiguous. CDR3 length: 15 residues. Trimming took off 2 bases at V and 0 bases at J, with 7 bases between the two ends. Germline CDR1 is MNHEY and CDR2 is SMNVEV (reference sequence). The DNA of the CDR3 is TGTGCCAGCAGTTTAGGCACCTCGAACACCGGGGAGCTGTTTTTT. This codes for CASSLGTSNTGELFF.

This clone came up once. The gene calls are TRBV18 and TRBJ1-1; D is perhaps TRBD1 (5 bases). The V gene's germline CDR1 is KGHSH and CDR2 LQKENI. V shed 1 base and J shed 1 base, with 10 bases lying between them. This CDR3 region has 15 residues. In DNA, the CDR3 is TGTGCCAGCTCACCACTTGGGGGGGGGAACACTGAAGCTTTCTTT. This gives the protein CASSPLGGGNTEAFF.

The chain joins TRBV28 to TRBJ1-2; TRBD1 matches 7 bases. This CDR3 has 14 amino acids. After removal of 5 bases from V and 6 bases from J, the junction contained 9 bases not matched to a gene. Per germline, CDR1 MDHEN and CDR2 SYDVKM. The CDR3 reads CASSPPGGTHGYTF. CDR3 in DNA: TGTGCCAGCAGTCCCCCAGGGGGAACTCATGGCTACACCTTC.

The chain employs TRBV11-2 and TRBJ1-6; 7 nucleotides match TRBD1. Looked up from germline, CDR1 is SGHAT and CDR2 is FQNNGV. V trimming: 3 bases; J trimming: 7 bases; junction bases outside the gene matches: 3. The CDR3 spans 14 residues. The CDR3 DNA sequence: TGTGCCAGCAGCTTTCGCAGGGGGAATTCACCCCTCCACTTT. Translation gives CASSFRRGNSPLHF.

This clone was detected only a few times. The V and J genes are TRBV7-9 and TRBJ2-1, with a possible D match to TRBD2 (5 bases). The germline CDR1 and CDR2 sequences are SEHNR and FQNEAQ (reference sequence). This CDR3 spans 12 amino acids. V lost 6 bases to trimming and J lost 10 bases, with 13 bases between them. The CDR3 nucleotides read TGTGCCAGCAGTTCGTTGGAGGCGGAGCAGTTCTTC. It translates to CASSSLEAEQFF.

This clone was observed once. CDR3 amino acids: CASSSTTGDNQPQHF. The DNA for the CDR3 is TGTGCCAGCAGCTCTACGACAGGGGACAATCAGCCCCAGCATTTT. The chain has TRBV7-2 and TRBJ1-5, with TRBD1 matching 8 bases. The CDR3 sequence is 15 residues long. In germline, CDR1 is SGHTA, CDR2 FQGNSA. With 4 bases clipped from V and 3 bases from J, the junction kept 5 bases outside the gene matches.

The chain is built from TRBV28 and TRBJ1-1; unclear D gene. With 2 bases removed from V and 3 bases from J, the gap between germline ends came to 13 bases. The CDR3 sequence is 15 residues long. Per the germline V gene, CDR1 is MDHEN and CDR2 is SYDVKM. CDR3 sequence reads: CASSLRKRRDTEAFF. The CDR3 DNA sequence: TGTGCCAGCAGTTTAAGAAAACGGCGGGACACTGAAGCTTTCTTT.

This rearrangement joins TRBV5-1 to TRBJ2-1, with 7 bases aligning to TRBD2. This CDR3 has 15 residues. Germline CDR1 SGHRS, CDR2 YFSETQ. V gave up 4 bases and J gave up 4 bases; unmatched junction bases: 8. The CDR3 sequence: CASSPLGSGYNEQFF. The CDR3 DNA follows: TGCGCCAGCAGCCCCCTGGGTAGCGGGTACAATGAGCAGTTCTTC.

This clone was seen a few times. V gene TRBV2 combines with J gene TRBJ1-5; 9 bases are a match to TRBD1. J gave up 1 base and V 6 bases, and 4 bases lay outside the gene matches. The CDR3 is 15 amino acids. Germline V CDR1 and CDR2: SNHLY, FYNNEI. This chain's CDR3 is CASRGTGRSNQPQHF. CDR3 DNA sequence: TGTGCCAGCAGGGGGACAGGGAGAAGCAATCAGCCCCAGCATTTT.

This clone appeared once. The genes are TRBV10-1 and TRBJ2-2, with D perhaps TRBD2 (6 bases). This CDR3 is 15 amino acids long. Germline assignment: CDR1 WNHNN and CDR2 SYGVQD (reference sequence). The ends were cut back, 2 bases at V and 2 bases at J, with 9 bases in the middle. The DNA for the CDR3 is TGCGCCAGCAGTGAGCGGAGGGATAACACCGGGGAGCTGTTTTTT. This encodes CASSERRDNTGELFF.

V gene TRBV28 combines with J gene TRBJ1-5; TRBD1 matches 7 bases. The CDR3 is 15 residues long. Per germline, CDR1 MDHEN and CDR2 SYDVKM. V lost 5 bases to trimming and J lost 1 base; unmatched junction nucleotides: 5. CDR3 protein: CASSKRQGSNQPQHF. Written as DNA, the CDR3 is TGTGCCAGCAGTAAACGACAGGGCAGCAATCAGCCCCAGCATTTT.

The chain couples TRBV7-6 to TRBJ2-1, with 7 bases identical to TRBD1. Germline CDR1 and CDR2: SGHVS and FNYEAQ. Germline trimming cut 0 bases from V and 7 bases from J; bases unmatched to any gene: 6. The CDR3 has 15 amino acids. CDR3 in DNA: TGTGCCAGCAGCTTAGCCCTGACAGGGTGGAATGAGCAGTTCTTC. Protein product: CASSLALTGWNEQFF. The complete variable domain, with remaining parts taken from reference TRBV7-6 and TRBJ2-1, reads GAGVSQSPRYKVTKRGQDVALRCDPISGHVSLYWYRQALGQGPEFLTYFNYEAQQDKSGLPNDRFSAERPEGSISTLTIQRTEQRDSAMYRCASSLALTGWNEQFFGPGTRLTVL.

A word on this clone: The same CDR3 also results from other DNA sequences found in this sample. The CDR3 DNA is TGTGCCAGCAGCTTAGGAGGGTCTGGAAACACCATATATTTT. Its translation is CASSLGGSGNTIYF. V usage is TRBV27 and J usage is TRBJ1-3; the D is unclear. The CDR3 runs 14 residues. Trimming shortened V by 6 bases and J by 1 base, and 10 bases separated the two germline ends. Germline V gene lookup returns CDR1 MNHEY and CDR2 SMNVEV (reference sequence).

The chain couples TRBV2 to TRBJ2-7; a weak D match, TRBD2 (5 bases). CDR3 length: 14 residues. The V gene's germline CDR1 is SNHLY and CDR2 FYNNEI. V was pared by 10 bases and J by 2 bases, with 18 bases between. The CDR3 sequence is CATARGADPYEQYF. The CDR3 region has the DNA TGTGCCACCGCTCGGGGAGCAGATCCCTACGAGCAGTACTTC.

The rearrangement links TRBV5-1 to TRBJ2-2, with D uncertain. Trimming took off 9 bases at V and 0 bases at J, with 3 bases between the two ends. This CDR3 has 11 amino acids. CDR1 and CDR2 (germline): SGHRS, YFSETQ. CDR3 amino acids: CATTNTGELFF. The CDR3, as DNA: TGCGCCACCACGAACACCGGGGAGCTGTTTTTT.

This rearrangement joins TRBV7-2 to TRBJ1-2; D is unresolved. Trimming removed 5 bases from V and 2 bases from J, with 9 bases in between. Germline values: CDR1 SGHTA, CDR2 FQGNSA. The CDR3 sequence is 13 residues long. CDR3 sequence reads: CASSRSNNYGYTF. As DNA, the CDR3 is TGTGCCAGCAGCCGGAGTAACAACTATGGCTACACCTTC. Filled out from reference TRBV7-2 and TRBJ1-2, the complete variable domain reads GAGVSQSPSNKVTEKGKDVELRCDPISGHTALYWYRQSLGQGLEFLIYFQGNSAPDKSGLPSDRFSAERTGGSVSTLTIQRTQQEDSAVYLCASSRSNNYGYTFGSGTRLTVV.

The V gene is TRBV2, the J gene TRBJ2-2; 14 bases fit TRBD2. J gave up 9 bases and V 6 bases, and 9 bases lay outside the gene matches. Germline V CDR1 and CDR2: SNHLY, FYNNEI. This CDR3 region has 16 residues. In nucleotides, the CDR3 is TGTGCCAGCAGGAATCCGGGACTAGCGGGAGCCCGGGAGCTGTTTTTT. Encoded protein: CASRNPGLAGARELFF. The entire variable domain, with the rest obtained from reference TRBV2 and TRBJ2-2, is as follows: EPEVTQTPSHQVTQMGQEVILRCVPISNHLYFYWYRQILGQKVEFLVSFYNNEISEKSEIFDDQFSVERPDGSNFTLKIRSTKLEDSAMYFCASRNPGLAGARELFFGEGSRLTVL.

This chain connects TRBV19 to TRBJ2-7; 9 bases match TRBD1. Germline lookup yields CDR1 LNHDA and CDR2 SQIVND (reference sequence). The junction had 17 bases not matched to a gene; V was cut back by 10 bases and J by 4 bases. This CDR3 comprises 16 residues. DNA of the CDR3: TGTGCCACCGGCTCAAGGGGGGACAGGGCGTTATACGAGCAGTACTTC. It is translated as CATGSRGDRALYEQYF.

This clone was recorded once. This chain connects TRBV29-1 to TRBJ1-2; maybe TRBD1 (5 bases). The germline V and J ends were trimmed by 4 bases and 2 bases, with 11 bases remaining between them. The CDR3 is 13 amino acids. CDR1 SQVTM and CDR2 ANQGSEA come from the germline V gene. The CDR3 reads CSVGAGVNYGYTF. The CDR3 coding sequence is TGCAGCGTTGGCGCGGGGGTGAACTATGGCTACACCTTC.

The chain is built from TRBV7-8 and TRBJ1-2; TRBD1 matches at 7 bases. The CDR3 is 14 amino acids. Per germline, CDR1 SGHVS and CDR2 FQNEAQ. J gave up 2 bases and V 0 bases, and 0 bases lay outside the gene matches. The CDR3 nucleotides are TGTGCCAGCAGCTTAGCGACAGGGAACTATGGCTACACCTTC. Protein: CASSLATGNYGYTF.